The 2 T cell receptor beta chains reported below all come from one sample, sequenced in a study of early T cells in non-severe SARS-CoV-2 infection. TCRdb analysed the 5' RACE reads with MiXCR anew, one entry per CDR3 protein. The sample includes fewer than 85,000 distinct CDR3 sequences, about 11% of them seen just once. Here the sequenced sample was whole blood, taken at baseline. Every receptor here comes from an adult who was a healthcare worker with PCR-confirmed SARS-CoV-2 infection or an uninfected control (not recorded which).

This chain's CDR3 is CAIRQGTIYEQYF. In DNA, the CDR3 is TGTGCCATCCGACAGGGGACCATTTACGAGCAGTACTTC. The chain carries TRBV10-3 and TRBJ2-7, with 8 positions matching TRBD1. Trimming at V came to 8 bases and at J to 4 bases, leaving 7 bases not matched to a gene. This CDR3 is built from 13 residues. Germline CDR1 ENHRY, CDR2 SYGVKD.

The rearrangement joins TRBV20-1 to TRBJ1-2, with 8 bases identical to TRBD1. CDR3 size: 13 residues. J was trimmed by 8 bases and V by 6 bases; bases with no gene match: 11. Germline CDR1 and CDR2: DFQATT and SNEGSKA (reference sequence). CDR3 in DNA: TGCAGTGCCCAGACAGGGGACACTCTCGGCTACACCTTC. Protein product: CSAQTGDTLGYTF.